A selection of T cell receptor beta chains follows, all from one sample in a study of shared clonotypes between healthy human individuals. The table came from immunoSEQ multiplex PCR; TCRdb's copy has only in-frame clones and leaves some out. Among hundreds of thousands of clones listed, roughly 95% were seen once. The sequenced sample was naive CD8+ T cells sorted from blood. These receptors all come from a woman younger than 45 in good health. CDR3s leave out the opening cysteine and the closing phenylalanine or tryptophan. Not every row has a clone size; where given, it reads once, few, many or a size class.

cdr3_aa,v_call,clone_size
ASSLGGTGYEQY,TRBV28,NA
ASSTNDPSIRQNGSYEQY,TRBV6-4,NA
ASSERLAAGPPPETQY,TRBV2,once
ASSERREGTGELF,TRBV10-2,NA
ASSYSQAVSDTQY,TRBV6-6,NA
ASSPTRGSSYNEQF,TRBV7-9,NA
ATKPPYNEQF,TRBV6-5,NA
ASRPHLSSYEQY,TRBV6-5,NA
ASSDHTEAF,TRBV5-1,NA
ASRTGTQPQH,TRBV7-8,NA
ASSLFNSPRYGYT,TRBV13,NA
ASSLPSVAESYTDTQY,TRBV28,NA
ASSLGVDEQY,TRBV7-9,NA
ASSFGTSGPADTQY,TRBV7-3,NA
ASSSRDRFVEQY,TRBV7-9,NA
ASSLIIGFYT,TRBV5-6,few
ASSSPGSEQF,TRBV28,NA
ASSFLDRGPGELF,TRBV27,NA
ASSLRPGRGLAYEQY,TRBV28,NA
ASSLLAGFTEQY,TRBV5-8,NA
ASSWGRSYEQY,TRBV27,once
ASSLEGGQNTEAF,TRBV7-2,NA
ASSPPAGSDTQY,TRBV18,NA
ASSFSENTGELF,TRBV7-9,NA
ASSYVRGDNEQF,TRBV6-5,NA
ASSSHTGSGEAF,TRBV27,NA
ASSFTREGNNEQF,TRBV7-9,NA
ASSLALLAGVRDTGELF,TRBV7-8,NA
ASSLDKGRLYEQY,TRBV11-2,NA
AWRWAGEGYT,TRBV30,NA
ASSLNLGDRNTEAF,TRBV7-6,NA
ASSPGSGKQF,TRBV11-3,NA
ASRGRSSYEQY,TRBV28,NA
ASSLADTGELF,TRBV5-4,NA
ASSSLFEREGYEQY,TRBV11-2,NA
ASSSPGSNTEAF,TRBV9,NA
ASSGPAYEQY,TRBV2,NA
ASSRRAHNEQF,TRBV7-8,NA
ASSSGLAVDEQY,TRBV7-9,NA
ASSLGTGGKSEQF,TRBV27,NA
ASRGSYSYNEQF,TRBV7-8,NA
ASYTGTYTEAF,TRBV28,NA
ASSDASGRIDEQY,TRBV2,NA
AWSAWGINDYGYT,TRBV30,NA
ASSYRGSYNEQF,TRBV6-5,NA
ASSVGLATYEQY,TRBV19,NA
ASSPGLSSYNEQF,TRBV11-3,NA
ASSRRAYEQY,TRBV14,NA
ASSESGKSYEQY,TRBV6-1,once
ASSISRTEAF,TRBV19,NA
ASSLFYTTEAF,TRBV27,NA
ASGPIYNEQF,TRBV7-6,NA
ASSLLQGSSYGYT,TRBV6-5,NA
ASSLVQGNTGELF,TRBV7-9,NA
ASSLGPGGANEQY,TRBV13,NA
ASSLWVANTEAF,TRBV5-1,NA
ASSPDRALSYEQY,TRBV18,NA
ASSLGGGRETQY,TRBV7-9,NA
ATSRVGGLAKNIQY,TRBV15,NA